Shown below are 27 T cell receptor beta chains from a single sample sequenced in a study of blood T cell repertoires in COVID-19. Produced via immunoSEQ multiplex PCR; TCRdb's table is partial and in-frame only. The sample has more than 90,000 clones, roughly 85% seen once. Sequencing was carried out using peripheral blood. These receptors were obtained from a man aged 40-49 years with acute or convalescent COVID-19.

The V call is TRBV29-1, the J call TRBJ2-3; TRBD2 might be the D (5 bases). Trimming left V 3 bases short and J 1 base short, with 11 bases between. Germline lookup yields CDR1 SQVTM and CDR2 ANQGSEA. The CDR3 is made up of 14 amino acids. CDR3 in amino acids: CSVDLRSGTDTQYF. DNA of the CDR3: TGCAGCGTTGATCTTCGTAGCGGCACAGATACGCAGTATTTT.

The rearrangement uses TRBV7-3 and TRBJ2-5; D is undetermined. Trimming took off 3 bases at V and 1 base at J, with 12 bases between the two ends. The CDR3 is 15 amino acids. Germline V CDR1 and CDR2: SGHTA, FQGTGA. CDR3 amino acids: CASSLGLVPQETQYF. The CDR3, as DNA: TGTGCCAGCAGCTTGGGTCTAGTACCCCAAGAGACCCAGTACTTC.

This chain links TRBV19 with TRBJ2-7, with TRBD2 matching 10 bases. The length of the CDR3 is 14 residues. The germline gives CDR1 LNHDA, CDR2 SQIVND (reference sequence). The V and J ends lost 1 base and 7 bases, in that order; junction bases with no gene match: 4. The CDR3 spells CASSIGLAGVEQYF. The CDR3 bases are TGTGCCAGTAGTATAGGGCTAGCGGGAGTTGAGCAGTACTTC. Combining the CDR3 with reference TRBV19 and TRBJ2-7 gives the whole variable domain DGGITQSPKYLFRKEGQNVTLSCEQNLNHDAMYWYRQDPGQGLRLIYYSQIVNDFQKGDIAEGYSVSREKKESFPLTVTSAQKNPTAFYLCASSIGLAGVEQYFGPGTRLTVT.

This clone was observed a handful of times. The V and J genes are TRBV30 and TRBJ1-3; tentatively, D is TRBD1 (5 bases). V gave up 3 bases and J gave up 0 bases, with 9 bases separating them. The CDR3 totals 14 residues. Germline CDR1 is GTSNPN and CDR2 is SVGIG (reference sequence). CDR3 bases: TGTGCCTGGAGCCGGGGGTTCTCTGGAAACACCATATATTTT. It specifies CAWSRGFSGNTIYF.

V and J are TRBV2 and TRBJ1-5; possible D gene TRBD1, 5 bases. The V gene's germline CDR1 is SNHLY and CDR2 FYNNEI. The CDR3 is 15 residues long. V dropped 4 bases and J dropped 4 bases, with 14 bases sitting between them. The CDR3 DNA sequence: TGTGCCAGCAGTGGAGGAATGGGGGGAAATCAGCCCCAGCATTTT. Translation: CASSGGMGGNQPQHF. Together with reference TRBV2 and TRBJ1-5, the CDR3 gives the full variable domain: EPEVTQTPSHQVTQMGQEVILRCVPISNHLYFYWYRQILGQKVEFLVSFYNNEISEKSEIFDDQFSVERPDGSNFTLKIRSTKLEDSAMYFCASSGGMGGNQPQHFGDGTRLSIL.

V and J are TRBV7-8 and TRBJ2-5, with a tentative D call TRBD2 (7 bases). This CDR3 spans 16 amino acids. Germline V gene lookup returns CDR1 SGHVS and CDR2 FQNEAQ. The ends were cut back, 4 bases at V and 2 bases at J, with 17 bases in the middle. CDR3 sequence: CASSSRGAGAQETQYF. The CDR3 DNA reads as TGTGCCAGCAGCTCTAGGGGGGCGGGAGCTCAAGAGACCCAGTACTTC.

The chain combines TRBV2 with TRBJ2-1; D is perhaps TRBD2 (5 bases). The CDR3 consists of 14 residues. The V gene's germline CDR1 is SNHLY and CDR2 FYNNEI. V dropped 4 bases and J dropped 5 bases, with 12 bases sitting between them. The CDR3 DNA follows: TGTGCCAGCAGTGTAGCGAGGCACAACAATGAGCAGTTCTTC. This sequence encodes CASSVARHNNEQFF.

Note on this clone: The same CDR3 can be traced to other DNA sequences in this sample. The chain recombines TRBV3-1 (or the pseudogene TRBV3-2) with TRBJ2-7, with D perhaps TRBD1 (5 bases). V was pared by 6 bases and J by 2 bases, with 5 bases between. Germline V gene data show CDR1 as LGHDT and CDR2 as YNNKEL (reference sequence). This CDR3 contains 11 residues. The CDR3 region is CASRGAYEQYF. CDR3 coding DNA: TGTGCCAGCAGAGGGGCCTACGAGCAGTACTTC.

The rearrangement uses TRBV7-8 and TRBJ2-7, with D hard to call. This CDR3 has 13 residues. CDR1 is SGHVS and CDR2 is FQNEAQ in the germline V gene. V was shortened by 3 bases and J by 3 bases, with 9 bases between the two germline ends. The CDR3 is CASSFDSYYEQYF. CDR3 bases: TGTGCCAGCAGCTTCGACTCGTACTACGAGCAGTACTTC. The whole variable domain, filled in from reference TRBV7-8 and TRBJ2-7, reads GAGVSQSPRYKVAKRGQDVALRCDPISGHVSLFWYQQALGQGPEFLTYFQNEAQLDKSGLPSDRFFAERPEGSVSTLKIQRTQQEDSAVYLCASSFDSYYEQYFGPGTRLTVT.

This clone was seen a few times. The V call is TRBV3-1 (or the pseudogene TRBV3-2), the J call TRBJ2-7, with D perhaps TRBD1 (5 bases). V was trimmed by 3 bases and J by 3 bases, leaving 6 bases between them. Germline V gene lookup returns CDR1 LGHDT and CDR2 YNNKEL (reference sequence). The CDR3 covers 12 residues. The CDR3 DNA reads TGTGCCAGCAGCCACGGACACTACGAGCAGTACTTC. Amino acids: CASSHGHYEQYF.

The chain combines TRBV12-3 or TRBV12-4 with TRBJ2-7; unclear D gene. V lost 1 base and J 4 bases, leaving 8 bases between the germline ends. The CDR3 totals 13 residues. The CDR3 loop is CASSLDTGYEQYF. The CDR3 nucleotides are TGTGCCAGCAGTTTAGACACCGGGTACGAGCAGTACTTC.

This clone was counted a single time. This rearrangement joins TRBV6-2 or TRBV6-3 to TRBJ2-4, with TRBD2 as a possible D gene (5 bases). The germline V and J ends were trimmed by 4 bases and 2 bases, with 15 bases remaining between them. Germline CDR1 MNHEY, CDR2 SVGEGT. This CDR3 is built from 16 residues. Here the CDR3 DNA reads TGTGCCAGCAGTTCGAGGGCCGTAGGGACCAAAAACATTCAGTACTTC. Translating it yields CASSSRAVGTKNIQYF.

CDR3: CASSLDKRAYEQYF. The CDR3 DNA follows: TGTGCCAGCAGCTTAGATAAGAGGGCCTACGAGCAGTACTTC. The rearrangement links TRBV11-3 to TRBJ2-7; a possible D gene is TRBD2 (5 bases). The CDR3 is 14 amino acids. CDR1 and CDR2 from the germline V gene are SGHNT and YENEEA. V lost 0 bases, J lost 2 bases, and 8 bases lay in between.

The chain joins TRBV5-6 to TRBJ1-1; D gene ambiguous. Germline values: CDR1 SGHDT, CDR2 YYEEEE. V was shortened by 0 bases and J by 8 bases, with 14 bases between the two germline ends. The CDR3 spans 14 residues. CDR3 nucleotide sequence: TGTGCCAGCAGCTTGGCGAGCTTCCGAGCAGAAGCTTTCTTT. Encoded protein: CASSLASFRAEAFF. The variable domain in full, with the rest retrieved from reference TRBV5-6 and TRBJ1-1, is DAGVTQSPTHLIKTRGQQVTLRCSPKSGHDTVSWYQQALGQGPQFIFQYYEEEERQRGNFPDRFSGHQFPNYSSELNVNALLLGDSALYLCASSLASFRAEAFFGQGTRLTVV.

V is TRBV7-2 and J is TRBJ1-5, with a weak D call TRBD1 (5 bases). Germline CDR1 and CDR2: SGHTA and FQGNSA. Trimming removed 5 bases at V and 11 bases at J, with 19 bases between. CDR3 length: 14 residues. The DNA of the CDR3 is TGTGCCAGCAGCCTACTAAAGAAGGGGAGGGCCCAGCATTTT. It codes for CASSLLKKGRAQHF.

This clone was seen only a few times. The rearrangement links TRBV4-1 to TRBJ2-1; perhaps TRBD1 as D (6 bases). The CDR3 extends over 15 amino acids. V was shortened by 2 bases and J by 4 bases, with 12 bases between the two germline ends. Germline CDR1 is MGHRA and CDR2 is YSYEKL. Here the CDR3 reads CASSQSGTPYNEQFF. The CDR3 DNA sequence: TGCGCCAGCAGCCAATCCGGGACACCTTACAATGAGCAGTTCTTC.

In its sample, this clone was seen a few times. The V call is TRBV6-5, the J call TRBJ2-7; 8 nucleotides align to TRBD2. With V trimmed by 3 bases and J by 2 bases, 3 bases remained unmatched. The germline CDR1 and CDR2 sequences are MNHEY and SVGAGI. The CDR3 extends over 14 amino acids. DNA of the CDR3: TGTGCCAGCAGTTATCTAGCGGGCCCCTACGAGCAGTACTTC. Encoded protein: CASSYLAGPYEQYF.

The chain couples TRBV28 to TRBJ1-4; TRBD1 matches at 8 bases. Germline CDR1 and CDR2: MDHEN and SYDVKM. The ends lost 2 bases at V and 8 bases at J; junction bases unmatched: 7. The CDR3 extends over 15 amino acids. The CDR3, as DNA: TGTGCCAGCAGTTTACGGCGGACAGGGAGAGAAAAACTGTTTTTT. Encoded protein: CASSLRRTGREKLFF.

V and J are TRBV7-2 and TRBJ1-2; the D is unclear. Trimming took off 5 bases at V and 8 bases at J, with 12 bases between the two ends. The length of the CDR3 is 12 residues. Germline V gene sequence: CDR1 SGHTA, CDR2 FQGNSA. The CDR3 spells CASSRGQEGYTF. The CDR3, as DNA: TGTGCCAGCAGCCGAGGGCAGGAGGGCTACACCTTC.

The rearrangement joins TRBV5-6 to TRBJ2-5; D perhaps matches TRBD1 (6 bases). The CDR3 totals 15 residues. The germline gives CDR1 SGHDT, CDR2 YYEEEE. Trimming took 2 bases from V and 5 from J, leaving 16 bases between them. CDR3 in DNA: TGTGCCAGCAGCTTCTTCCTACAGGGTACCGAGACCCAGTACTTC. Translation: CASSFFLQGTETQYF.

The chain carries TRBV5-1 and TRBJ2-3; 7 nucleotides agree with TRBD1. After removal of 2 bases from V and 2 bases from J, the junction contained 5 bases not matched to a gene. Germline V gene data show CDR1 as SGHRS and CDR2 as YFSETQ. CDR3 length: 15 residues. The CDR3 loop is CASSFRQGLTDTQYF. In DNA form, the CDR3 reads TGCGCCAGCAGCTTTCGACAGGGCCTCACAGATACGCAGTATTTT.

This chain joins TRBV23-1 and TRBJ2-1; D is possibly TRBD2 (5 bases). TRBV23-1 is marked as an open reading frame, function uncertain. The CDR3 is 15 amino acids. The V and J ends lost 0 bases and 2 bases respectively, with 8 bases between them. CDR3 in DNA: TGCGCCAGCAGTCAATCGGAGGACCCCTACAATGAGCAGTTCTTC. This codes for CASSQSEDPYNEQFF.

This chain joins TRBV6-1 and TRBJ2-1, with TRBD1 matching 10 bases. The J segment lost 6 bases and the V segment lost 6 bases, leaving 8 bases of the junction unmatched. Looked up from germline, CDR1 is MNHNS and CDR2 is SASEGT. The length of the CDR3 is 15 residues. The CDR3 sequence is CASRLTGQGLNEQFF. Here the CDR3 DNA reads TGTGCCAGCAGGTTAACGGGACAGGGGCTCAATGAGCAGTTCTTC.

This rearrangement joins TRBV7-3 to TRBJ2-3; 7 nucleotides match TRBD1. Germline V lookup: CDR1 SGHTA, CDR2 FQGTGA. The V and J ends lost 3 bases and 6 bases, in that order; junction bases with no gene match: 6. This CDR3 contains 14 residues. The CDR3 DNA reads TGTGCCAGCAGCTTGACAGGGCAGATTGATACGCAGTATTTT. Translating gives CASSLTGQIDTQYF.

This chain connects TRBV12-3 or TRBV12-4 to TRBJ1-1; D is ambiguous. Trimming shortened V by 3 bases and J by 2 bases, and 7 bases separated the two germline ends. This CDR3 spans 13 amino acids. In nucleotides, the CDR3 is TGTGCCAGCAGTTTCTTGTCTAACACTGAAGCTTTCTTT. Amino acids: CASSFLSNTEAFF.

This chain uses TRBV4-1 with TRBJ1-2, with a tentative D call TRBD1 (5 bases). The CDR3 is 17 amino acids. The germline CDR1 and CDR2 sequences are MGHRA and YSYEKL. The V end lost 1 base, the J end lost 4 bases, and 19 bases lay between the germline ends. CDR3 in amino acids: CASSQGNQRRDTYGYTF. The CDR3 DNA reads TGCGCCAGCAGCCAAGGGAATCAGCGCAGGGATACCTATGGCTACACCTTC.

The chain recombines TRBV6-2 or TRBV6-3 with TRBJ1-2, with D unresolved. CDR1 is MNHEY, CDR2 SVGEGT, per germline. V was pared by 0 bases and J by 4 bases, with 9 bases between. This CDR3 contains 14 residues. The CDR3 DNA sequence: TGTGCCAGCAGTTACTCGGGAGTAGGCTATGGCTACACCTTC. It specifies CASSYSGVGYGYTF.